A selection of T cell receptor beta chains follows, all from one sample in a study of T cell repertoires in cytomegalovirus infection. MiXCR, applied by TCRdb to the reads, yields one record per CDR3 protein. The table has some 400,000 distinct CDR3 sequences, roughly 30% seen once. The sample consisted of PBMCs. The receptors were gathered from a human donor in good health (CMV status not recorded). Some clones in this sample may be carry-over from other donors' samples. CDR3s include the opening cysteine and the closing phenylalanine or tryptophan. D genes are given only for firm matches. For some rows the clone size is stated as once, few or many, or as a class when expanded; others skip it.

J gene,clone size,D gene,V gene,CDR3 protein,CDR3 DNA
TRBJ2-2,few,.,TRBV12-3/TRBV12-4,CASSWRTAGRTGELFF,TGTGCCAGCAGTTGGAGGACAGCCGGGCGTACCGGGGAGCTGTTTTTT
TRBJ1-6,.,.,TRBV20-1,CSAREARGSYNSPLHF,TGCAGTGCTAGAGAGGCCCGGGGGTCCTATAATTCACCCCTCCACTTT
TRBJ2-3,few,TRBD1,TRBV5-5,CASSDGQADTQYF,TGTGCCAGCAGCGACGGACAGGCAGATACGCAGTATTTT
TRBJ1-6,few,.,TRBV12-3/TRBV12-4,CASSLDVRSETGDSPLHF,TGTGCCAGCAGTTTAGATGTCCGCTCGGAGACTGGAGATTCACCCCTCCACTTT
TRBJ2-3,.,.,TRBV6-5,CASSYLGSSTDTQYF,TGTGCCAGCAGTTACCTTGGGAGTAGCACAGATACGCAGTATTTT
TRBJ1-1,.,.,TRBV12-3/TRBV12-4,CASSPPRALNTEAFF,TGTGCCAGCAGTCCGCCCAGGGCTCTGAACACTGAAGCTTTCTTT
TRBJ1-3,.,.,TRBV19,CASSWTSSGNTIYF,TGTGCCAGTAGTTGGACCTCGTCTGGAAACACCATATATTTT
TRBJ2-3,few,TRBD2,TRBV20-1,CSARAGAGPDTQYF,TGCAGTGCCCGAGCGGGGGCCGGCCCAGATACGCAGTATTTT
TRBJ1-2,.,TRBD1,TRBV7-2,CASSLEWTGYGYTF,TGTGCCAGCAGCTTAGAGTGGACAGGATATGGCTACACCTTC
TRBJ2-1,few,.,TRBV7-9,CASSFKDTIYNEQFF,TGTGCCAGCAGCTTTAAGGATACCATATACAATGAGCAGTTCTTC
TRBJ1-2,.,.,TRBV5-1,CASSLVADKVYGYTF,TGCGCCAGCAGCTTGGTGGCGGATAAAGTCTATGGCTACACCTTC
TRBJ1-1,once,.,TRBV6-2/TRBV6-3,CASSYSNPRRNTEAFF,TGTGCCAGCAGTTACTCGAACCCCAGAAGGAACACTGAAGCTTTCTTT
TRBJ1-1,.,TRBD1,TRBV2,CASSAGGTGPEAFF,TGTGCCAGCAGTGCCGGGGGGACAGGGCCTGAAGCTTTCTTT
TRBJ2-5,.,.,TRBV7-9,CASSSRTDPKKRETQYF,TGTGCCAGCAGCTCAAGGACAGATCCTAAAAAGCGGGAGACCCAGTACTTC
TRBJ2-3,.,TRBD2,TRBV12-3/TRBV12-4,CASTFWGGYGTDTQYF,TGTGCCAGCACCTTTTGGGGGGGGTATGGCACAGATACGCAGTATTTT
TRBJ1-4,.,.,TRBV4-1,CASSQVRFTNEKLFF,TGCGCCAGCAGCCAAGTGAGGTTCACTAATGAAAAACTGTTTTTT
TRBJ2-5,.,TRBD2,TRBV15,CATSREREPRETQYF,TGTGCCACCAGCAGAGAGCGGGAGCCCCGTGAGACCCAGTACTTC
TRBJ2-7,.,TRBD2,TRBV7-2,CASSSQLAVSYEQYF,TGTGCCAGCAGCTCACAGCTAGCGGTCTCCTACGAGCAGTACTTC
TRBJ2-3,.,.,TRBV28,CASSLHPPLEYF,TGTGCCAGCAGTTTGCATCCCCCACTTGAGTATTTT
TRBJ1-1,once,TRBD1,TRBV15,CATSRTGGESTEAFF,TGTGCCACCAGCAGGACAGGGGGCGAGAGCACTGAAGCTTTCTTT
TRBJ2-1,.,TRBD2,TRBV7-2,CASSLGSGAGGPNEQFF,TGTGCCAGCAGCTTAGGCAGTGGAGCGGGGGGGCCGAATGAGCAGTTCTTC
TRBJ2-2,.,TRBD2,TRBV11-2,CASSFLTSGGPRAGELFF,TGTGCCAGCAGCTTCCTGACTAGCGGGGGGCCAAGAGCGGGGGAGCTGTTTTTT
TRBJ1-5,.,.,TRBV2,CASSEGGTRNQPQHF,TGTGCCAGCAGTGAGGGGGGGACCCGCAATCAGCCCCAGCATTTT
TRBJ2-5,many,.,TRBV7-9,CASSSRDRVERGFSAQYF,TGTGCCAGCAGCTCCCGGGACAGGGTCGAGCGGGGGTTTTCGGCCCAGTACTTC
TRBJ2-3,once,TRBD2,TRBV2,CASRELAFTDTQYF,TGTGCCAGCAGGGAACTAGCGTTCACAGATACGCAGTATTTT
TRBJ2-1,.,TRBD2,TRBV3-1,CASSQGLAGGLGEQFF,TGTGCCAGCAGCCAAGGACTAGCGGGGGGCCTCGGGGAGCAGTTCTTC